These 27 T cell receptor beta chains came from one sample sequenced in a study of cytomegalovirus exposure and HLA in healthy donors. PCR used 60 Vbeta primers and 13 Jbeta primers. Sequenced by immunoSEQ multiplex PCR; TCRdb stores in-frame clones only, minus some. The repertoire holds about 120,000 clones, with about 69% as singletons. The sample consisted of PBMCs. These receptors were taken from a woman aged 18-29 years in good health and CMV-seronegative.

The chain combines TRBV4-1 with TRBJ2-1; 7 bases are shared with TRBD1. The CDR3 totals 16 residues. Germline-derived CDR1 and CDR2 are MGHRA and YSYEKL. With 1 base clipped from V and 3 bases from J, the junction kept 6 bases outside the gene matches. In nucleotides, the CDR3 is TGCGCCAGCAGCCAAGGGGGACAGAAAAACTACAATGAGCAGTTCTTC. The encoded protein is CASSQGGQKNYNEQFF.

This clone was detected a few times. The rearrangement links TRBV19 to TRBJ1-5; D not certain. Between the trimmed V and J ends, which lost 4 bases and 2 bases, there was a span of 9 bases. Germline loops: CDR1 LNHDA, CDR2 SQIVND (reference sequence). The CDR3 spans 14 residues. CDR3 sequence (DNA): TGTGCCAGTAGTAATGGGAGGGGCAATCAGCCCCAGCATTTT. Encoded protein: CASSNGRGNQPQHF.

The chain has TRBV4-1 and TRBJ2-5; TRBD2 matches at 12 bases. The CDR3 covers 15 residues. The V gene's germline CDR1 is MGHRA and CDR2 YSYEKL. The trim removed 5 bases at V and 4 bases at J, leaving 5 bases unmatched. The CDR3 DNA reads as TGCGCCAGCAGCGCCCCTAGCGGGGGGGCAGAGACCCAGTACTTC. Translating it yields CASSAPSGGAETQYF.

The chain combines TRBV9 with TRBJ1-6; 8 nucleotides align to TRBD1. This CDR3 comprises 15 residues. V gave up 0 bases and J gave up 7 bases; unmatched junction bases: 3. CDR1 and CDR2 (germline): SGDLS, YYNGEE. CDR3: CASSVGAGGNSPLHF. The CDR3 DNA is TGTGCCAGCAGCGTAGGGGCAGGGGGCAATTCACCCCTCCACTTT. Looking up the rest from reference TRBV9 and TRBJ1-6 gives the full variable domain: DSGVTQTPKHLITATGQRVTLRCSPRSGDLSVYWYQQSLDQGLQFLIQYYNGEERAKGNILERFSAQQFPDLHSELNLSSLELGDSALYFCASSVGAGGNSPLHFGNGTRLTVT.

This clone was picked up a small number of times. V gene TRBV30 combines with J gene TRBJ1-1; unclear D gene. Per the germline V gene, CDR1 is GTSNPN and CDR2 is SVGIG (reference sequence). V dropped 1 base and J dropped 0 bases, with 6 bases sitting between them. The CDR3 spans 13 residues. CDR3 protein: CAWSDGVNTEAFF. CDR3 sequence (DNA): TGTGCCTGGAGTGACGGAGTGAACACTGAAGCTTTCTTT.

This clone was recorded only once. This rearrangement joins TRBV5-6 to TRBJ2-5; D possibly corresponds to TRBD1 (5 bases). Germline-derived CDR1 and CDR2 are SGHDT and YYEEEE. The CDR3 sequence is 15 residues long. Trimming stripped 3 bases from V and 4 bases from J, with 16 bases between. The CDR3 nucleotides are TGTGCCAGCAGCTCGTCTAGACAGTTACCAGAGACCCAGTACTTC. It specifies CASSSSRQLPETQYF.

The chain recombines TRBV29-1 with TRBJ1-1; D not certain. Germline-derived CDR1 and CDR2 are SQVTM and ANQGSEA. V lost 5 bases and J 8 bases, leaving 12 bases between the germline ends. The CDR3 contains 11 residues. The CDR3 DNA reads TGCAGCGTTTCAGCGGTTTACGAAGCTTTCTTT. Translating gives CSVSAVYEAFF.

The V call is TRBV2, the J call TRBJ1-1; D ambiguous. Germline V gene lookup returns CDR1 SNHLY and CDR2 FYNNEI. Trimming pared 8 bases from V and 0 bases from J, leaving 16 bases between. The CDR3 has 15 residues. The CDR3: CASSPSSFMNTEAFF. The CDR3 DNA reads TGTGCCAGCTCCCCCTCTAGCTTTATGAACACTGAAGCTTTCTTT.

This clone was picked up one time. The sample carries other DNA sequences with the same CDR3. The chain is built from TRBV7-9 and TRBJ2-3; unclear D gene. This CDR3 is 12 amino acids long. Trimming pared 6 bases from V and 0 bases from J, leaving 4 bases between. The germline CDR1 and CDR2 sequences are SEHNR and FQNEAQ (reference sequence). The CDR3 coding sequence is TGTGCCAGCAGTCTAAGCACAGATACGCAGTATTTT. Encoded protein: CASSLSTDTQYF.

The CDR3 reads CASSDGQAWDYGYTF. CDR3 nucleotides: TGTGCCAGCAGTGACGGACAGGCCTGGGATTATGGCTACACCTTC. The genes are TRBV16 and TRBJ1-2; TRBD1 matches 7 bases. Germline V gene lookup returns CDR1 KGHSY and CDR2 FQNENV. The CDR3 is made up of 15 amino acids. V was clipped by 6 bases and J by 5 bases; unmatched bases: 12.

This chain joins TRBV2 and TRBJ1-4; 8 bases agree with TRBD1. Germline V gene data show CDR1 as SNHLY and CDR2 as FYNNEI. The J segment lost 8 bases and the V segment lost 6 bases, leaving 8 bases of the junction unmatched. The length of the CDR3 is 14 residues. The CDR3 loop reads CASSDDRGREKLFF. The DNA for the CDR3 is TGTGCCAGCAGCGACGACAGGGGCAGAGAAAAACTGTTTTTT. Combining the CDR3 with reference TRBV2 and TRBJ1-4 gives the whole variable domain EPEVTQTPSHQVTQMGQEVILRCVPISNHLYFYWYRQILGQKVEFLVSFYNNEISEKSEIFDDQFSVERPDGSNFTLKIRSTKLEDSAMYFCASSDDRGREKLFFGSGTQLSVL.

The gene calls are TRBV18 and TRBJ2-7; 8 nucleotides align to TRBD2. Trimming removed 0 bases from V and 0 bases from J; junction bases left unmatched: 4. Per germline, CDR1 KGHSH and CDR2 LQKENI. CDR3 length: 16 residues. CDR3 loop: CASSPPGLGSSYEQYF. As DNA, the CDR3 is TGTGCCAGCTCACCACCGGGACTAGGAAGCTCCTACGAGCAGTACTTC.

This chain links TRBV5-8 with TRBJ1-1; maybe TRBD1 (5 bases). The CDR3 totals 15 residues. V was trimmed by 0 bases and J by 5 bases, leaving 14 bases between them. Germline-derived CDR1 and CDR2 are SGHTS and YDEGEE. CDR3 nucleotide sequence: TGTGCCAGCAGCTTGGAAGGGACGGGAGGGACTGAAGCTTTCTTT. Protein product: CASSLEGTGGTEAFF.

This clone showed up just a few times. The chain links TRBV5-4 to TRBJ2-3; 9 positions agree with TRBD2. With 4 bases clipped from V and 2 bases from J, the junction kept 8 bases outside the gene matches. CDR1 is SGHNT, CDR2 YYREEE, per germline (reference sequence). The CDR3 covers 16 residues. The CDR3 loop is CASSKPLAGSTDTQYF. CDR3 coding DNA: TGTGCCAGCAGCAAGCCCCTAGCGGGGTCCACAGATACGCAGTATTTT.

The J gene is TRBJ1-1, the V gene TRBV5-1; D remains unclear. The CDR3 covers 15 residues. V lost 2 bases and J lost 0, with 11 bases in between. Germline CDR1 is SGHRS and CDR2 is YFSETQ. CDR3 in DNA: TGCGCCAGCAGCTTTACGGCCGGGATGAACACTGAAGCTTTCTTT. Its protein product is CASSFTAGMNTEAFF.

The rearrangement links TRBV7-6 to TRBJ2-1; TRBD2 matches at 12 bases. Per germline, CDR1 SGHVS and CDR2 FNYEAQ. The CDR3 sequence is 18 residues long. V gave up 1 base and J gave up 0 bases; unmatched junction bases: 4. The CDR3 loop reads CASSLGLAGESSYNEQFF. CDR3 in DNA: TGTGCCAGCAGCTTAGGACTAGCGGGGGAGAGCTCCTACAATGAGCAGTTCTTC. The entire variable domain, with the rest obtained from reference TRBV7-6 and TRBJ2-1, is as follows: GAGVSQSPRYKVTKRGQDVALRCDPISGHVSLYWYRQALGQGPEFLTYFNYEAQQDKSGLPNDRFSAERPEGSISTLTIQRTEQRDSAMYRCASSLGLAGESSYNEQFFGPGTRLTVL.

The rearrangement joins TRBV29-1 to TRBJ2-3; a weak D match, TRBD2 (7 bases). The germline gives CDR1 SQVTM, CDR2 ANQGSEA. The V end lost 3 bases, the J end lost 4 bases, and 11 bases lay between the germline ends. CDR3 length: 13 residues. CDR3 bases: TGCAGCGTTGACGCGGGGGCATCAGATACGCAGTATTTT. As protein: CSVDAGASDTQYF.

This sequence joins TRBV10-3 and TRBJ2-3; D perhaps matches TRBD2 (7 bases). V gave up 3 bases and J gave up 5 bases, with 15 bases separating them. CDR1 ENHRY and CDR2 SYGVKD come from the germline V gene. The CDR3 is 15 residues long. The CDR3 loop is CAISEGGAHGDTQYF. CDR3 in DNA: TGTGCCATCAGTGAAGGGGGGGCCCACGGAGATACGCAGTATTTT.

A few counts support this clone. The genes are TRBV28 and TRBJ1-3; no clear D gene. CDR1 and CDR2 (germline): MDHEN, SYDVKM. This CDR3 is built from 14 residues. The V gene lost 3 bases and the J gene lost 4 bases, with 10 bases spanning the gap. CDR3 amino acids: CASSFLAKGNTIYF. CDR3 DNA: TGTGCCAGCAGTTTTTTAGCCAAAGGAAACACCATATATTTT.

The chain employs TRBV7-8 and TRBJ1-3; weak D call: TRBD1 (5 bases). The CDR3 sequence is 16 residues long. V shed 1 base and J shed 7 bases, with 17 bases lying between them. Germline-derived CDR1 and CDR2 are SGHVS and FQNEAQ. The CDR3 sequence is CASSLEEGLGGNTIYF. CDR3 DNA: TGTGCCAGCAGCTTAGAGGAGGGGCTTGGTGGTAACACCATATATTTT. Based on the CDR3 plus reference TRBV7-8 and TRBJ1-3, the full variable domain is GAGVSQSPRYKVAKRGQDVALRCDPISGHVSLFWYQQALGQGPEFLTYFQNEAQLDKSGLPSDRFFAERPEGSVSTLKIQRTQQEDSAVYLCASSLEEGLGGNTIYFGEGSWLTVV.

This clone was found once. CDR3: CASSDGTAQETQYF. CDR3 coding DNA: TGCGCCAGCAGTGACGGGACAGCACAAGAGACCCAGTACTTC. This chain joins TRBV10-1 and TRBJ2-5, with 7 bases aligning to TRBD1. The length of the CDR3 is 14 residues. V was pared by 3 bases and J by 2 bases, with 3 bases of the junction left unmatched. Per the germline V gene, CDR1 is WNHNN and CDR2 is SYGVQD (reference sequence).

The chain links TRBV28 to TRBJ1-3; D remains unclear. CDR1 is MDHEN, CDR2 SYDVKM, per germline. V dropped 2 bases and J dropped 4 bases, with 9 bases sitting between them. The CDR3 totals 14 residues. Written as DNA, the CDR3 is TGTGCCAGCAGTTTAACAGAAGCAGGAAACACCATATATTTT. Translating gives CASSLTEAGNTIYF.

This chain uses TRBV28 with TRBJ1-6; 7 nucleotides match TRBD1. Germline CDR1 MDHEN, CDR2 SYDVKM. The trim removed 4 bases at V and 7 bases at J, leaving 22 bases unmatched. The CDR3 has 20 residues. CDR3 DNA: TGTGCCAGCAGTTCTCCCGCGACAGGGCTGTTCTTATCGGGAAATTCACCCCTCCACTTT. This translates into CASSSPATGLFLSGNSPLHF.

The CDR3 spells CASSSRDRGTVGSYEQYF. CDR3 DNA: TGTGCCAGCAGTTCCCGGGACAGGGGGACGGTGGGCTCCTACGAGCAGTACTTC. This chain joins TRBV27 and TRBJ2-7, with 11 bases lining up with TRBD1. Germline V lookup: CDR1 MNHEY, CDR2 SMNVEV (reference sequence). The CDR3 is 18 residues long. Trimming removed 4 bases from V and 0 bases from J; junction bases left unmatched: 11.

This clone was observed a single time. The chain joins TRBV5-4 to TRBJ2-1, with a weak D call TRBD2 (5 bases). V was shortened by 0 bases and J by 6 bases, with 10 bases between the two germline ends. The CDR3 is made up of 14 amino acids. Germline loops: CDR1 SGHNT, CDR2 YYREEE (reference sequence). Here the CDR3 reads CASSLADGINEQFF. In nucleotides, the CDR3 is TGTGCCAGCAGCTTGGCCGACGGGATCAATGAGCAGTTCTTC.

This clone came up a few times. This chain connects TRBV19 to TRBJ1-5, with D perhaps TRBD1 (6 bases). V was trimmed by 6 bases and J by 7 bases, leaving 10 bases between them. Germline V CDR1 and CDR2: LNHDA, SQIVND (reference sequence). This CDR3 has 12 amino acids. The CDR3 loop reads CASRLGQQPQHF. The CDR3 coding sequence is TGTGCCAGTAGGCTGGGACAACAGCCCCAGCATTTT.

This clone occurred once. The chain carries TRBV19 and TRBJ1-5; D may be TRBD1 (6 bases). Germline V gene data show CDR1 as LNHDA and CDR2 as SQIVND (reference sequence). V was clipped by 5 bases and J by 4 bases, with 15 bases between them. This CDR3 has 15 amino acids. CDR3 DNA: TGTGCCAGTAGTTCCACAGGGAAGAAGAATCAGCCCCAGCATTTT. This translates into CASSSTGKKNQPQHF.